A single sample is the source of the 20 T cell receptor beta chains below, sequenced in a study of Ad26.COV2.S vaccination and SARS-CoV-2 variants. Clones were read by immunoSEQ multiplex PCR, and TCRdb kept only the in-frame ones, dropping some. The sample yields some 480,000 clones, 70% to 90% seen once. Indicated treatment: 15 to 20 received Ad26.COV2.S at low or high dose, single or two shots; 5 received placebo; per-sample allocation not given. Vaccine and placebo recipients were sampled on day 63 after the first injection. Sequencing was performed on peripheral blood, taken in a trial of Ad26.COV2.S vaccine versus placebo. These receptors came from a person between 18 and 60 years old who received the Ad26.COV2.S COVID-19 vaccine or a placebo.

The chain is built from TRBV23-1 and TRBJ2-7; D gene unclear. TRBV23-1 carries the ORF label, with uncertain function. This CDR3 is built from 15 residues. V was cut by 1 base and J by 1 base, with 11 bases left in between. Here the CDR3 reads CASSQLADDSYEQYF. The DNA for the CDR3 is TGCGCCAGCAGTCAATTGGCAGATGATTCCTACGAGCAGTACTTC.

The V and J genes are TRBV3-1 (or the pseudogene TRBV3-2) and TRBJ1-6; TRBD1 agrees at 8 bases. The length of the CDR3 is 15 residues. Trimming took 1 base from V and 7 from J; bases not matched to a gene: 3. Germline V gives CDR1 LGHDT, CDR2 YNNKEL (reference sequence). The CDR3 region is CASSQGTGSNSPLHF. In DNA form, the CDR3 reads TGTGCCAGCAGCCAAGGGACAGGGTCGAATTCACCCCTCCACTTT.

On this clone itself: The germline gene is not matched at one end of the junction; a read error may be the cause. V and J are TRBV7-7 and TRBJ2-5; 13 bases agree with TRBD2. Per germline, CDR1 SSHAT and CDR2 FNYEAQ (reference sequence). The CDR3 runs to 15 residues. The DNA of the CDR3 is TGTGCTAGCAGCCCCGGACTAGCGGGAGTGGAGACCCAGTACTTC. Its translation: CASSPGLAGVETQYF. The whole variable domain, filled in from reference TRBV7-7 and TRBJ2-5, reads GAGVSQSPRYKVTKRGQDVTLRCDPISSHATLYWYQQALGQGPEFLTYFNYEAQPDKSGLPSDRFSAERPEGSISTLTIQRTEQRDSAMYRCASSPGLAGVETQYFGPGTRLLVL.

This rearrangement joins TRBV16 to TRBJ2-2; possible D gene TRBD1, 5 bases. Germline CDR1 is KGHSY and CDR2 is FQNENV. Between the trimmed V and J ends, which lost 4 bases and 6 bases, there was a span of 9 bases. The CDR3 length is 13 residues. The CDR3, as DNA: TGTGCCAGCAGCCTCATAGGGGCCGGGGAGCTGTTTTTT. Residues: CASSLIGAGELFF.

The chain recombines TRBV13 with TRBJ2-2; D gene ambiguous. The CDR3 runs 13 residues. With 5 bases removed from V and 4 bases from J, the gap between germline ends came to 8 bases. The germline V gene encodes CDR1 PRHDT and CDR2 FYEKMQ (reference sequence). The CDR3 region has the DNA TGTGCCAGCAGCCCAACTCCCACCGGGGAGCTGTTTTTT. Encoded protein: CASSPTPTGELFF.

This sequence joins TRBV9 and TRBJ1-1; weak D call: TRBD1 (6 bases). In germline, CDR1 is SGDLS, CDR2 YYNGEE. The V and J ends lost 4 bases and 5 bases respectively, with 21 bases between them. The CDR3 has 16 amino acids. Here the CDR3 DNA reads TGTGCCAGCAGCTCCGGCGGGGGACAAGAGGGGACTGAAGCTTTCTTT. Translated: CASSSGGGQEGTEAFF.

This clone was seen a few times. The chain couples TRBV30 to TRBJ1-2, with D uncertain. The CDR3 has 13 residues. CDR1 GTSNPN and CDR2 SVGIG come from the germline V gene (reference sequence). Deletions cut 3 bases from V and 0 bases from J, with 8 bases between. Here the CDR3 reads CAWRSGANYGYTF. Here the CDR3 DNA reads TGTGCCTGGAGATCTGGAGCTAACTATGGCTACACCTTC.

The chain combines TRBV19 with TRBJ2-1; unclear D gene. Germline CDR1 reads LNHDA; CDR2 reads SQIVND (reference sequence). V was trimmed by 3 bases and J by 5 bases, leaving 8 bases between them. This CDR3 is 13 amino acids long. The CDR3 here is CASSIGSDNEQFF. As DNA, the CDR3 is TGTGCCAGTAGTATTGGCAGCGACAATGAGCAGTTCTTC.

This clone was picked up a small number of times. The V call is TRBV4-1, the J call TRBJ2-7; possibly TRBD1 or TRBD2 for D (6 bases each). Per the germline V gene, CDR1 is MGHRA and CDR2 is YSYEKL. The V gene lost 1 base and the J gene lost 4 bases, with 11 bases spanning the gap. There are 14 residues in the CDR3. CDR3 in amino acids: CASSQVTGAYEQYF. For the CDR3, the DNA is TGCGCCAGCAGCCAAGTTACGGGGGCGTACGAGCAGTACTTC.

This clone occurred once. The chain is built from TRBV7-3 and TRBJ2-1; tentatively, D is TRBD2 (5 bases). CDR3 length equals 15 residues. Trimming removed 2 bases from V and 6 bases from J, with 14 bases in between. Germline CDR1 and CDR2: SGHTA and FQGTGA. CDR3 in amino acids: CASSLLAGQSNEQFF. The CDR3 DNA sequence: TGTGCCAGCAGCTTACTAGCAGGCCAAAGCAATGAGCAGTTCTTC.

CDR3 amino acids: CASSLGGRTGRDDGYTF. The DNA for the CDR3 is TGCGCCAGCAGCTTGGGAGGACGGACAGGGAGGGACGATGGCTACACCTTC. The rearrangement uses TRBV5-1 and TRBJ1-2; 8 bases line up with TRBD1. Trimming cost V 0 bases and J 6 bases; bases outside gene matches: 13. The CDR3 runs to 17 residues. Germline-derived CDR1 and CDR2 are SGHRS and YFSETQ.

The V gene is TRBV24-1, the J gene TRBJ2-3; 7 bases agree with TRBD2. V shed 7 bases, J shed 2 bases, and the junction held 5 bases outside the gene matches. Germline V gene data show CDR1 as KGHDR and CDR2 as SFDVKD. The CDR3 sequence is 14 residues long. CDR3: CATRAGLPTDTQYF. Here the CDR3 DNA reads TGTGCCACCAGAGCGGGACTACCCACAGATACGCAGTATTTT.

V gene TRBV7-2 combines with J gene TRBJ2-5; possibly TRBD1 for D (5 bases). Between the trimmed V and J ends, which lost 5 bases and 7 bases, there was a span of 17 bases. CDR1 is SGHTA, CDR2 FQGNSA, per germline. The CDR3 is made up of 14 amino acids. The CDR3 nucleotides read TGTGCCAGCAGCATAGGGGCTCTAAGGGGGACCCAGTACTTC. Protein product: CASSIGALRGTQYF.

V and J are TRBV6-2 or TRBV6-3 and TRBJ1-2; D might be TRBD1 (5 bases). CDR1 and CDR2 (germline): MNHEY, SVGEGT. This CDR3 comprises 16 residues. The V and J ends lost 6 bases and 2 bases respectively, with 19 bases between them. CDR3 sequence (DNA): TGTGCCAGCAGCCAGATCATCGTTGGGGCCAACTATGGCTACACCTTC. This codes for CASSQIIVGANYGYTF.

The chain links TRBV7-6 to TRBJ2-1; TRBD2 aligns across 7 bases. Losses at the gene ends were 3 bases for V and 4 bases for J; bases not matched to a gene: 6. There are 15 residues in the CDR3. CDR1 SGHVS and CDR2 FNYEAQ come from the germline V gene. CDR3 loop: CASSFQLAVYNEQFF. The DNA of the CDR3 is TGTGCCAGCAGCTTCCAGCTAGCGGTGTACAATGAGCAGTTCTTC.

This chain joins TRBV7-9 and TRBJ1-4; D remains unclear. The CDR3 is 13 amino acids. CDR1 SEHNR and CDR2 FQNEAQ come from the germline V gene (reference sequence). V lost 5 bases to trimming and J lost 6 bases, with 10 bases between them. The CDR3 DNA reads as TGTGCCAGCAGCCCCCGGATAGATGAAAAACTGTTTTTT. This codes for CASSPRIDEKLFF. Full variable domain (outside the CDR3, taken from reference TRBV7-9 and TRBJ1-4): DTGVSQNPRHKITKRGQNVTFRCDPISEHNRLYWYRQTLGQGPEFLTYFQNEAQLEKSRLLSDRFSAERPKGSFSTLEIQRTEQGDSAMYLCASSPRIDEKLFFGSGTQLSVL.

The chain uses TRBV9 and TRBJ2-7; D not certain. CDR1 is SGDLS and CDR2 is YYNGEE in the germline V gene. V was shortened by 2 bases and J by 7 bases, with 13 bases between the two germline ends. The CDR3 covers 13 residues. The CDR3 sequence: CASSVDPSNEQYF. Here the CDR3 DNA reads TGTGCCAGCAGCGTCGACCCTAGTAATGAGCAGTACTTC. Based on the CDR3 plus reference TRBV9 and TRBJ2-7, the full variable domain is DSGVTQTPKHLITATGQRVTLRCSPRSGDLSVYWYQQSLDQGLQFLIQYYNGEERAKGNILERFSAQQFPDLHSELNLSSLELGDSALYFCASSVDPSNEQYFGPGTRLTVT.

The V and J genes are TRBV30 and TRBJ1-2, with TRBD1 matching 7 bases. V dropped 3 bases and J dropped 5; count of bases not matched to a gene: 6. CDR3 size: 13 residues. Germline V CDR1 and CDR2: GTSNPN, SVGIG (reference sequence). CDR3 in DNA: TGTGCCTGGAGACCAGGGACAGCATATGGCTACACCTTC. Protein: CAWRPGTAYGYTF.

The chain joins TRBV7-7 to TRBJ2-7; 12 nucleotides agree with TRBD2. Germline CDR1 and CDR2: SSHAT and FNYEAQ (reference sequence). After removal of 1 base from V and 2 bases from J, the junction contained 6 bases not matched to a gene. The CDR3 totals 17 residues. In DNA form, the CDR3 reads TGTGCCAGCAGCTTAGGAACTAGCGGGAGGTTCCCCTACGAGCAGTACTTC. Protein sequence: CASSLGTSGRFPYEQYF.

The rearrangement links TRBV12-5 to TRBJ2-3; D might be TRBD1 (5 bases). Germline-derived CDR1 and CDR2 are LGHNT and FRNRAP. V lost 0 bases, J lost 0 bases, and 16 bases lay in between. CDR3 length: 18 amino acids. CDR3 residues: CASGLVGVLPTSTDTQYF. CDR3 bases: TGTGCTAGTGGTTTGGTAGGGGTGTTACCGACTAGCACAGATACGCAGTATTTT.